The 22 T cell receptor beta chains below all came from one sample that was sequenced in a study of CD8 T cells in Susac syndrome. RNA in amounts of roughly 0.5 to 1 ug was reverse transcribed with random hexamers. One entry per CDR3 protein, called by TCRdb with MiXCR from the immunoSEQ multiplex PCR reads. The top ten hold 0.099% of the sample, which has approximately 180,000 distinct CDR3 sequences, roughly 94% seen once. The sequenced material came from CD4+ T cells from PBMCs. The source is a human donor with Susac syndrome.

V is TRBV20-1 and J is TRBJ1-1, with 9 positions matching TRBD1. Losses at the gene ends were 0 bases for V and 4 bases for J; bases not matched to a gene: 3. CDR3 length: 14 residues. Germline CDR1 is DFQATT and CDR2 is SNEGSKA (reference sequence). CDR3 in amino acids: CSARDDRGSTEAFF. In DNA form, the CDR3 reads TGCAGTGCTAGAGATGACAGGGGGAGCACTGAAGCTTTCTTT.

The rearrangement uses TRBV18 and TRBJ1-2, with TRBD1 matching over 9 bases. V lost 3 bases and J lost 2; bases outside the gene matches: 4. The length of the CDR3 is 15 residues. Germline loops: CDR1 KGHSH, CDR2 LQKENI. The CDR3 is CASSPRTGENYGYTF. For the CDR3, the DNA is TGTGCCAGCTCACCGAGGACAGGGGAGAACTATGGCTACACCTTC.

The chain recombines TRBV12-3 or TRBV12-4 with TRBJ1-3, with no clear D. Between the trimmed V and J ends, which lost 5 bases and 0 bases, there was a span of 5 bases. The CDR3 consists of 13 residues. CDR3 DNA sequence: TGTGCCAGCAGTCGAATCTCTGGAAACACCATATATTTT. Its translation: CASSRISGNTIYF.

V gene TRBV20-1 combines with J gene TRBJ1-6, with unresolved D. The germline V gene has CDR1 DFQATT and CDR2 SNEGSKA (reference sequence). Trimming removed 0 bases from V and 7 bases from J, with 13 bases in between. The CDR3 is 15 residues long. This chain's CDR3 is CSARERGMRNSPLHF. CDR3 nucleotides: TGCAGTGCTAGAGAACGGGGAATGAGGAATTCACCCCTCCACTTT.

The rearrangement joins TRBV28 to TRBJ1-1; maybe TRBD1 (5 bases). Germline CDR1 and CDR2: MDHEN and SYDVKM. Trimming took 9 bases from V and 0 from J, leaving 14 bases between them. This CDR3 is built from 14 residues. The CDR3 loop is CARETADMNTEAFF. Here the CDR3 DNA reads TGTGCCAGAGAGACAGCAGACATGAACACTGAAGCTTTCTTT.

CDR3 sequence: CSAPRTGTEAFF. The CDR3 region has the DNA TGCAGTGCTCCCCGGACAGGGACTGAAGCTTTCTTT. J is TRBJ1-1 and V is TRBV20-1; the match to TRBD1 covers 8 bases. Germline CDR1 DFQATT, CDR2 SNEGSKA (reference sequence). V dropped 5 bases and J dropped 5; count of bases not matched to a gene: 4. This CDR3 is 12 amino acids long.

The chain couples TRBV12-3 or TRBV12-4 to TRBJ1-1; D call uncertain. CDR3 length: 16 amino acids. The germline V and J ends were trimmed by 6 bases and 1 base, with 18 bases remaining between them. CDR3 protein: CASSQTFGHSNTEAFF. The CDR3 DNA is TGTGCCAGCAGCCAGACTTTTGGGCACTCGAACACTGAAGCTTTCTTT.

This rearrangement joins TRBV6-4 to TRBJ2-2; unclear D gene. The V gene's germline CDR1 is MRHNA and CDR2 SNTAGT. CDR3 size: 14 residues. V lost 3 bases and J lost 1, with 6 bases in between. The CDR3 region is CASSEGQNTGELFF. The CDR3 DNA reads TGTGCCAGCAGTGAAGGGCAGAACACCGGGGAGCTGTTTTTT.

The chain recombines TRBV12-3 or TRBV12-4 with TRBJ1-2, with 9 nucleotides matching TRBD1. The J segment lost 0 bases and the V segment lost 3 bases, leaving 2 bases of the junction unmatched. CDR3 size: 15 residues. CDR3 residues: CASSFGTGSNYGYTF. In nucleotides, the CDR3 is TGTGCCAGCAGTTTTGGGACAGGGTCTAACTATGGCTACACCTTC.

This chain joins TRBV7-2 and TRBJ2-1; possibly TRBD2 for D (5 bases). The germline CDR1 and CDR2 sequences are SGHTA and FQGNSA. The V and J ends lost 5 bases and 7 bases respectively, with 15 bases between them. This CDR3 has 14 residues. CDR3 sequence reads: CASSPIRESNEQFF. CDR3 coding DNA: TGTGCCAGCAGCCCAATAAGGGAGTCAAATGAGCAGTTCTTC.

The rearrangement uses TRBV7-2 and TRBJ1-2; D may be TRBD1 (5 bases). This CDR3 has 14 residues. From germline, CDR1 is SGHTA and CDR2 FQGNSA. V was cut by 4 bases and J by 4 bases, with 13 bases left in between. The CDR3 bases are TGTGCCAGCAGCTCCCTTTCGGGGGGCTATGGCTACACCTTC. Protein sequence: CASSSLSGGYGYTF.

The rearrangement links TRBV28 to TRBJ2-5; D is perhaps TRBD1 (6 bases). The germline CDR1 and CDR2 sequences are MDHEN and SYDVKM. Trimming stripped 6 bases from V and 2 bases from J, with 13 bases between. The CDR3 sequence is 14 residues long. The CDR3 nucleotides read TGTGCCAGCAGGGTGGACAGAACACAAGAGACCCAGTACTTC. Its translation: CASRVDRTQETQYF.

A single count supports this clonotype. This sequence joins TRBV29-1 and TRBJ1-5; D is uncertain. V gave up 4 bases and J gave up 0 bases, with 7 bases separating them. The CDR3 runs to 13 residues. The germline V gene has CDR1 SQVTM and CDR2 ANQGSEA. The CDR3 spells CSVGTVSNQPQHF. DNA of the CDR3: TGCAGCGTTGGGACGGTTAGCAATCAGCCCCAGCATTTT.

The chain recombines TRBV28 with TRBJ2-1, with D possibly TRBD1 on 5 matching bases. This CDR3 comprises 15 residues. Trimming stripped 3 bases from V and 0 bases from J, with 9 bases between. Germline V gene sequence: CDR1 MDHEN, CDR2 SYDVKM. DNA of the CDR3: TGTGCCAGCAGTTTGACAGCAGACTCCTACAATGAGCAGTTCTTC. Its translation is CASSLTADSYNEQFF.

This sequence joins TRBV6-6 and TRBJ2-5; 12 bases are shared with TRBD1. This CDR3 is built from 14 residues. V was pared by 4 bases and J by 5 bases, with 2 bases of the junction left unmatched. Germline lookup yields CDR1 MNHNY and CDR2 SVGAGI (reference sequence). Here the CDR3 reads CASSSGQGAETQYF. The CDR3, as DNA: TGTGCCAGCAGTTCGGGACAGGGGGCTGAGACCCAGTACTTC.

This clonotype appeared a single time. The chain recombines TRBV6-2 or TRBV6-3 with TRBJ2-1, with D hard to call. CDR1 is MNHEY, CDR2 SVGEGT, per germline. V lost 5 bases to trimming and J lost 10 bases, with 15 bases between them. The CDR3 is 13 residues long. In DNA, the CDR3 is TGTGCCAGCAGTCCGGGTCGGGTGGGGGAGCAGTTCTTC. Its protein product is CASSPGRVGEQFF.

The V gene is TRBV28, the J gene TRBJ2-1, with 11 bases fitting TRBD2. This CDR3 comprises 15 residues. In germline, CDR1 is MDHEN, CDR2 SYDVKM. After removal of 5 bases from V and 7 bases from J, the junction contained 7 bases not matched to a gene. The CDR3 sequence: CASSALAGGGNEQFF. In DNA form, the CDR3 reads TGTGCCAGCAGTGCTCTAGCGGGAGGAGGGAATGAGCAGTTCTTC.

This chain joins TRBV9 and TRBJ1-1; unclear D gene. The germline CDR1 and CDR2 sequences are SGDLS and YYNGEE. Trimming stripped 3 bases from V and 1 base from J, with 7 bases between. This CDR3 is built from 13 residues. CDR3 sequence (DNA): TGTGCCAGCAGCGCCAGCAGGAACACTGAAGCTTTCTTT. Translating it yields CASSASRNTEAFF.

CDR3 protein: CAWRKSGLAGDTQYF. The CDR3 bases are TGTGCCTGGAGGAAGTCGGGACTAGCGGGAGATACGCAGTATTTT. This chain joins TRBV30 and TRBJ2-3; 12 bases line up with TRBD2. After removal of 3 bases from V and 5 bases from J, the junction contained 6 bases not matched to a gene. Germline loops: CDR1 GTSNPN, CDR2 SVGIG (reference sequence). This CDR3 contains 15 residues.

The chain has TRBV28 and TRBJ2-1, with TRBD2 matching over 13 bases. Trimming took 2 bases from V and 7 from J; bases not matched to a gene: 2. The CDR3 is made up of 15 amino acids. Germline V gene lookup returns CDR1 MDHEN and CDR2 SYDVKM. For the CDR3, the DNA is TGTGCCAGCAGTTTAGGGACTAGCGGGACTAATGAGCAGTTCTTC. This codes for CASSLGTSGTNEQFF.

In DNA, the CDR3 is TGTGCCAGCAGTCCCGGGGGGACCGCGGGGGGCAATCAGCCCCAGCATTTT. Protein sequence: CASSPGGTAGGNQPQHF. The rearrangement joins TRBV27 to TRBJ1-5; D is possibly TRBD1 (5 bases). Trimming left V 5 bases short and J 2 bases short, with 19 bases between. Looked up from germline, CDR1 is MNHEY and CDR2 is SMNVEV (reference sequence). This CDR3 spans 17 amino acids.

This chain's CDR3 is CASSLVSSKGGDGYTF. The CDR3 bases are TGTGCCAGCAGCTTAGTTTCATCTAAGGGGGGCGATGGCTACACCTTC. The genes are TRBV7-9 and TRBJ1-2; TRBD1 might be the D (6 bases). Germline V gene lookup returns CDR1 SEHNR and CDR2 FQNEAQ (reference sequence). The V end lost 1 base, the J end lost 6 bases, and 18 bases lay between the germline ends. The CDR3 totals 16 residues.